The clone carrying this T cell receptor beta chain appeared a single time. Its target is not known. This entry is derived from a study of CD8+ T cells in alopecia areata. Per the germline V gene, CDR1 is SGHDN and CDR2 is FVKESK. CDR3 length: 11 residues. Trimming removed 4 bases from V and 7 bases from J, with 7 bases in between. Study conclusions and caveats: In scalp and blood during tofacitinib, many expanded lesional clones persisted. Affected scalp, especially in alopecia totalis/universalis, had a higher clonality than normal scalp did.

Stated treatment: oral pan-JAK inhibitor, 5-10 mg twice daily. Investigators isolated RNA and reverse transcribed it into cDNA to act as the sequencing template. Libraries were prepared by immunoSEQ multiplex PCR; TCRdb keeps only in-frame clonotypes and omits some of them. The table records about 210,000 clones, less than 75% of them present only once. The chain employs TRBV14 and TRBJ1-2, with no clear D. This specimen was CD4+ T cells sorted from blood, taken at week 4, from a patient treated with tofacitinib. This receptor was identified in a human donor with alopecia areata. The CDR3 coding sequence is TGTGCCAGCAGCCGCGGAGCTGGCTACACCTTC. Its protein is CASSRGAGYTF.